There are many counts of the clone carrying this TCR beta chain. Its specificity is unknown. This record comes from a study of T-cell reconstitution after alpha-beta-depleted transplantation in children. Unique molecular identifiers were built into the TCRbeta library. TCRdb analysed the PCR reads with MiXCR anew, one entry per CDR3 protein. This table has over 45,000 distinct CDR3 sequences, 5.5% to 7.5% appearing once. General study findings and limits: When one year had passed after transplant, most T-cell counts and diversity came from newly produced T cells. Surviving recipient T cells and thymic progenitors underlay high day-60 TCRbeta diversity in some patients. As was reported, about two months after transplant, alpha-beta T cells came from several hundred expanded graft clones.

The germline CDR1 and CDR2 sequences are SGHRS and YFSETQ. The germline V and J ends were trimmed by 0 bases and 0 bases, with 10 bases remaining between them. This CDR3 has 15 residues. The chain recombines TRBV5-1 with TRBJ2-7, with a tentative D call TRBD2 (6 bases). Sequenced here: PBMCs, mostly from graft donor cells, sampled 60 days after TCRalphabeta/CD19-depleted stem cell transplant. The TCR sequence derives from a female patient aged 2-10 years who had a stem cell transplant for aplastic anemia, so the T cells may come from the graft donor. The CDR3 nucleotides are TGCGCCAGCAGCTTGGAGGCGGGAAGCTCCTACGAGCAGTACTTC. It specifies CASSLEAGSSYEQYF.